One and the same sample provided the 3 T cell receptor beta chains below, sequenced in a study of T cells expressing NK-cell markers. One entry per CDR3 protein, without DNA, is what TCRdb gives after re-calling the 5' RACE reads. Listed are around 100,000 distinct CDR3 sequences; around a sixth falls within the top ten. Material for sequencing was blood T cells: a sorted CD56 or NKG2C T cell subset, CD4+ or CD8+ T cells, or bulk PBMC T cells (not recorded which). Source of these receptors: a woman between 18 and 69 years old in good health.

Here the CDR3 reads CASSEERYYNEQFF. The rearrangement uses TRBV25-1 and TRBJ2-1. There are 14 residues in the CDR3. CDR1 is MGHDK and CDR2 is SYGVNS in the germline V gene.

The genes are TRBV12-1 and TRBJ2-1; TCRdb outputs TRBD2, but without DNA this stays unchecked. TRBV12-1 is deemed a pseudogene. The CDR3 extends over 15 amino acids. CDR3 protein: CASSSGRGARSEQFF.

This sequence joins TRBV14 and TRBJ2-3; TCRdb gives TRBD1 as the D gene, but with no DNA this cannot be confirmed. This CDR3 has 14 amino acids. Per germline, CDR1 SGHDN and CDR2 FVKESK. The chain's CDR3 is CASSIGQFTDTQYF.